The 30 T cell receptor beta chains listed next were all sequenced from one sample in a study of blood T cells in healthy people across ages. The second PCR ran roughly 6 to 11 cycles with a sample-barcoded 5' primer and J-beta primers. TCRdb used MiXCR to reprocess the 5' RACE reads, holding one entry per CDR3 protein. This repertoire shows about 1.8 million distinct CDR3 sequences, 49% found once; its top ten account for less than 2.5%. The source material was blood. The receptor source for this set is a woman aged 40 to 50 in good health.

This clonotype was recorded a few times. The V and J genes are TRBV20-1 and TRBJ2-7; weak D call: TRBD2 (7 bases). Germline V gene lookup returns CDR1 DFQATT and CDR2 SNEGSKA (reference sequence). There are 14 residues in the CDR3. Trimming removed 4 bases at V and 2 bases at J, with 15 bases between. CDR3 DNA: TGCAGTGCTAAGGGGGTAGCGGGCACCTACGAGCAGTACTTC. Translating gives CSAKGVAGTYEQYF.

The rearrangement uses TRBV3-1 and TRBJ2-1; 15 nucleotides match TRBD2. This CDR3 region has 17 residues. Germline V gene lookup returns CDR1 LGHDT and CDR2 YNNKEL (reference sequence). V was pared by 1 base and J by 14 bases, with 12 bases of the junction left unmatched. The CDR3 sequence: CASSQVTGTSGGSLKFF. CDR3 sequence (DNA): TGTGCCAGCAGCCAAGTGACCGGGACTAGCGGGGGGAGTCTCAAGTTCTTC.

CDR3 sequence: CASSPRLQGTDTQYF. The CDR3 DNA is TGTGCCAGCTCACCTCGATTACAGGGCACAGATACGCAGTATTTT. The chain is built from TRBV18 and TRBJ2-3, with D tentatively TRBD1 (5 bases). Trimming removed 3 bases at V and 1 base at J, with 11 bases between. Germline loops: CDR1 KGHSH, CDR2 LQKENI. The CDR3 runs to 15 residues.

This clonotype was seen a single time. The chain couples TRBV20-1 to TRBJ1-4, with D perhaps matching TRBD1 (6 bases). This CDR3 is built from 13 residues. The germline V gene has CDR1 DFQATT and CDR2 SNEGSKA (reference sequence). Trimming left V 8 bases short and J 8 bases short, with 18 bases between. CDR3 DNA: TGCAGTATTATTACAGGGTTGGAGGAAAAACTGTTTTTT. This encodes CSIITGLEEKLFF.

Turning to this clonotype: Relative to the germline gene, one junction end is altered; a read error may explain this. The rearrangement joins TRBV4-2 to TRBJ2-4; D not resolved. Germline V gene data show CDR1 as LGHNA and CDR2 as YNFKEQ. This CDR3 has 13 amino acids. In DNA, the CDR3 is TGTGCCTGCAGCCAAGTCGATTTACCTGTTCAGTACTTC. Its translation: CACSQVDLPVQYF.

This clonotype has more than one count but fewer than ten. The chain combines TRBV20-1 with TRBJ2-3; D gene ambiguous. The CDR3 runs to 15 residues. Germline CDR1 is DFQATT and CDR2 is SNEGSKA (reference sequence). V gave up 0 bases and J gave up 1 base, with 11 bases separating them. The CDR3 nucleotides read TGCAGTGCTAGAGACCCCGTAGTGGGCACAGATACGCAGTATTTT. This translates into CSARDPVVGTDTQYF.

A few counts support this clonotype. This sequence joins TRBV20-1 and TRBJ2-5; a possible D gene is TRBD2 (6 bases). Trimming shortened V by 2 bases and J by 5 bases, and 15 bases separated the two germline ends. Germline V gene sequence: CDR1 DFQATT, CDR2 SNEGSKA (reference sequence). This CDR3 has 14 residues. CDR3 DNA sequence: TGCAGTGCTAGAATCGCAGAGAGCGGGGAGACCCAGTACTTC. It yields the protein CSARIAESGETQYF.

The chain links TRBV24-1 to TRBJ2-7; TRBD1 aligns across 7 bases. The V segment lost 4 bases and the J segment 2 bases; nucleotides outside the gene matches: 4. Germline V gene lookup returns CDR1 KGHDR and CDR2 SFDVKD. There are 14 residues in the CDR3. CDR3 protein: CATSDGTETYEQYF. In DNA, the CDR3 is TGTGCCACCAGTGACGGGACAGAGACCTACGAGCAGTACTTC.

This clonotype was recorded a few times. This sequence joins TRBV29-1 and TRBJ1-2, with TRBD1 matching over 9 bases. V lost 3 bases and J lost 0; bases outside the gene matches: 2. The CDR3 runs to 14 residues. CDR1 and CDR2 (germline): SQVTM, ANQGSEA. CDR3 coding DNA: TGCAGCGTTGACCGGACAGGGGCTAACTATGGCTACACCTTC. Translating gives CSVDRTGANYGYTF.

The rearrangement links TRBV6-2 or TRBV6-3 to TRBJ2-4, with D maybe TRBD2 (5 bases). V shed 6 bases and J shed 7 bases, with 22 bases lying between them. Germline CDR1 reads MNHEY; CDR2 reads SVGEGT. This CDR3 spans 16 amino acids. The CDR3 loop reads CASRPNQVTRGNIQYF. The CDR3 bases are TGTGCCAGCAGACCCAATCAAGTAACCCGAGGGAACATTCAGTACTTC.

The chain couples TRBV29-1 to TRBJ1-5, with a weak D call TRBD1 (6 bases). Germline V gene lookup returns CDR1 SQVTM and CDR2 ANQGSEA. The CDR3 spans 13 residues. CDR3 sequence: CSYSGGAGQPQHF. As DNA, the CDR3 is TGCAGTTACAGTGGGGGGGCAGGTCAGCCCCAGCATTTT.

To note about this clonotype: This may be a read error: a much more frequent sequence differs by one nucleotide. As DNA, the CDR3 is TGTGCCAGCAGCTTATCCATGCAAGAGACCCGGTACTTC. Translation: CASSLSMQETRYF. This chain uses TRBV7-9 with TRBJ2-7; no reliable D call. The CDR3 totals 13 residues. Germline-derived CDR1 and CDR2 are SEHNR and FQNEAQ (reference sequence). Trimming removed 2 bases from V and 12 bases from J, with 17 bases in between. The full variable domain, completed using reference TRBV7-9 and TRBJ2-7, is DTGVSQNPRHKITKRGQNVTFRCDPISEHNRLYWYRQTLGQGPEFLTYFQNEAQLEKSRLLSDRFSAERPKGSFSTLEIQRTEQGDSAMYLCASSLSMQETRYFGPGTRLTVT.

The J gene is TRBJ1-5, the V gene TRBV24-1; no definite D call. Trimming stripped 3 bases from V and 0 bases from J, with 11 bases between. CDR3 length: 16 residues. The germline CDR1 and CDR2 sequences are KGHDR and SFDVKD. The CDR3: CATSDLGPDSNQPQHF. For the CDR3, the DNA is TGTGCCACCAGTGATCTCGGACCCGATAGCAATCAGCCCCAGCATTTT.

The table lists this clonotype with a few counts. J is TRBJ2-5 and V is TRBV28; D is possibly TRBD2 (5 bases). V shed 1 base and J shed 3 bases, with 18 bases lying between them. This CDR3 spans 17 amino acids. Germline V CDR1 and CDR2: MDHEN, SYDVKM. DNA of the CDR3: TGTGCCAGCAGTTTATCCCTAGCCCGCACCAAGAAAGAGACCCAGTACTTC. Protein: CASSLSLARTKKETQYF.

This clonotype was recorded at least ten times. V usage is TRBV4-3 and J usage is TRBJ2-7; D gene unclear. V lost 0 bases and J 0 bases, leaving 9 bases between the germline ends. The CDR3 extends over 15 amino acids. Germline loops: CDR1 LGHNA, CDR2 YSLEER. CDR3 residues: CASSQDARSSYEQYF. CDR3 nucleotide sequence: TGCGCCAGCAGCCAAGACGCCAGGAGCTCCTACGAGCAGTACTTC.

This chain uses TRBV9 with TRBJ2-1; the D call may be TRBD1 or TRBD2 (5 bases each). The CDR3 extends over 14 amino acids. CDR1 is SGDLS, CDR2 YYNGEE, per germline. Trimming cost V 3 bases and J 7 bases, with 14 bases left between them. CDR3: CASSGSGPKNEQFF. CDR3 in DNA: TGTGCCAGCAGCGGCTCGGGGCCAAAAAATGAGCAGTTCTTC.

This clonotype was counted only a few times. The chain recombines TRBV6-2 or TRBV6-3 with TRBJ2-4, with 9 positions matching TRBD2. The J call may be wrong; the DNA end is better matched by TRBJ2-5. Looked up from germline, CDR1 is MNHEY and CDR2 is SVGEGT. The length of the CDR3 is 17 residues. CDR3 sequence (DNA): TGTGCCAGCAGCCCCCACTCTGGACTAGCGAGGATAGAGACCCAGTACTTC. It specifies CASSPHSGLARIETQYF.

This clonotype was found a few times. The rearrangement uses TRBV4-1 and TRBJ2-1, with 14 bases aligning to TRBD2. The CDR3 sequence is 15 residues long. The germline gives CDR1 MGHRA, CDR2 YSYEKL. After removal of 7 bases from V and 6 bases from J, the junction contained 5 bases not matched to a gene. The CDR3 coding sequence is TGCGCCAGCACCCCGACTAGCGGGGGGGCCAATGAGCAGTTCTTC. Its translation: CASTPTSGGANEQFF.

The chain uses TRBV29-1 and TRBJ2-1; a possible D gene is TRBD1 (6 bases). Per the germline V gene, CDR1 is SQVTM and CDR2 is ANQGSEA. This CDR3 has 15 amino acids. Trimming stripped 5 bases from V and 2 bases from J, with 16 bases between. The CDR3 here is CSVPGPRGPYNEQFF. CDR3 coding DNA: TGCAGCGTTCCTGGGCCCAGGGGACCCTACAATGAGCAGTTCTTC.

The V and J genes are TRBV6-1 and TRBJ1-2; possible D gene TRBD1, 6 bases. Germline CDR1 and CDR2: MNHNS and SASEGT. Trimming removed 6 bases at V and 7 bases at J, with 18 bases between. The CDR3 loop spans 14 amino acids. The CDR3 loop reads CASRRDAGTTGYTF. The CDR3 nucleotides are TGTGCCAGCAGGAGGGATGCCGGGACAACTGGCTACACCTTC.

This clonotype was observed a handful of times. The chain uses TRBV18 and TRBJ2-1, with D possibly being TRBD1 or TRBD2 (5 bases each). The CDR3 loop spans 15 amino acids. The germline V gene has CDR1 KGHSH and CDR2 LQKENI. Trimming took 3 bases from V and 8 from J, leaving 17 bases between them. The CDR3 DNA sequence: TGTGCCAGCTCACCTGACGGGACCCCGAGAGATGAGCAGTTCTTC. Its protein product is CASSPDGTPRDEQFF.

This clonotype turned up a few times. V and J are TRBV27 and TRBJ1-6; 7 positions match TRBD1. Unmatched junction bases numbered 9, after V lost 10 bases and J lost 6 bases. The CDR3 runs to 14 residues. Germline CDR1 MNHEY, CDR2 SMNVEV (reference sequence). The CDR3 is CATHPGQLNSPLHF. For the CDR3, the DNA is TGTGCCACGCATCCGGGACAGCTTAATTCACCCCTCCACTTT.

This clonotype turned up a few times. The genes are TRBV20-1 and TRBJ2-5, with D possibly matching TRBD2 (6 bases). V was pared by 1 base and J by 11 bases, with 20 bases between. This CDR3 is 14 amino acids long. Germline V gene lookup returns CDR1 DFQATT and CDR2 SNEGSKA (reference sequence). In nucleotides, the CDR3 is TGCAGTGCTAGAGCCACCGCTTCAGGCGGGGAGCAGTACTTC. It translates to CSARATASGGEQYF.

This clonotype was detected once. At one end, the junction sequence differs from germline, possibly due to a read error. The chain recombines TRBV5-1 with TRBJ2-1; 9 nucleotides align to TRBD1. The germline CDR1 and CDR2 sequences are SGHRS and YFSETQ. The CDR3 consists of 17 residues. CDR3 in amino acids: CAGSRLQGAVSYNEQFF. The DNA of the CDR3 is TGCGCCGGCAGTAGACTACAGGGGGCCGTCTCCTACAATGAGCAGTTCTTC. The entire variable domain, with the rest obtained from reference TRBV5-1 and TRBJ2-1, is as follows: KAGVTQTPRYLIKTRGQQVTLSCSPISGHRSVSWYQQTPGQGLQFLFEYFSETQRNKGNFPGRFSGRQFSNSRSEMNVSTLELGDSALYLCAGSRLQGAVSYNEQFFGPGTRLTVL.

The chain uses TRBV28 and TRBJ2-7; 7 bases match TRBD2. Germline values: CDR1 MDHEN, CDR2 SYDVKM. The CDR3 runs to 15 residues. With V trimmed by 6 bases and J by 6 bases, 14 bases remained unmatched. The DNA for the CDR3 is TGTGCCAGCAGCCCCGGGGAGGGGCAAGAAGGCGAGCAGTACTTC. Protein sequence: CASSPGEGQEGEQYF. Drawing the rest from reference TRBV28 and TRBJ2-7, the complete variable domain is DVKVTQSSRYLVKRTGEKVFLECVQDMDHENMFWYRQDPGLGLRLIYFSYDVKMKEKGDIPEGYSVSREKKERFSLILESASTNQTSMYLCASSPGEGQEGEQYFGPGTRLTVT.

The chain employs TRBV6-6 and TRBJ2-1, with a weak D call TRBD1 (6 bases). The DNA end lines up better with TRBJ2-7; the J call may be wrong. This CDR3 has 15 residues. From germline, CDR1 is MNHNY and CDR2 SVGAGI (reference sequence). The CDR3 nucleotides are TGTGCCAGCAGGGAAGGGGGAATGTCCTACAATGAGCAGTACTTC. This codes for CASREGGMSYNEQYF.

This clonotype was recorded only once. Sequence at one end of the junction differs from germline and may be a read error. The CDR3 loop is CTSSQERAANYGYTF. The CDR3 bases are TGCACCAGCAGCCAAGAGAGGGCAGCTAACTATGGCTACACCTTC. The chain joins TRBV4-1 to TRBJ1-2; D is uncertain. Germline V CDR1 and CDR2: MGHRA, YSYEKL. The CDR3 is made up of 15 amino acids.

The table lists this clonotype with a few counts. This chain uses TRBV20-1 with TRBJ1-2; 7 bases map to TRBD1. The CDR3 sequence is 15 residues long. Per the germline V gene, CDR1 is DFQATT and CDR2 is SNEGSKA (reference sequence). J was trimmed by 4 bases and V by 0 bases; bases with no gene match: 8. The CDR3 region is CSARDPGGRTYGYTF. The CDR3 DNA reads TGCAGTGCTAGAGACCCAGGGGGGCGCACCTATGGCTACACCTTC.

This sequence joins TRBV6-6 and TRBJ2-7, with 10 bases lining up with TRBD1. V lost 6 bases and J lost 3; bases outside the gene matches: 8. Germline CDR1 and CDR2: MNHNY and SVGAGI (reference sequence). The CDR3 runs 15 residues. This CDR3 reads CASSLTGQGLYEQYF. CDR3 nucleotides: TGTGCCAGCAGCCTGACGGGACAGGGGCTCTACGAGCAGTACTTC.

This clonotype was seen a single time. The CDR3 here is CASSLVWTDKGDTQYF. The CDR3 region has the DNA TGCGCCAGCAGCTTGGTTTGGACAGATAAGGGAGATACGCAGTATTTT. The chain couples TRBV5-1 to TRBJ2-3; D might be TRBD1 (6 bases). The CDR3 runs 16 residues. Germline CDR1 is SGHRS and CDR2 is YFSETQ. V dropped 0 bases and J dropped 5 bases, with 16 bases sitting between them.